What follows describes a single T cell receptor (beta chain). This record belongs to a study of blood T cell repertoires in COVID-19. Here immunoSEQ multiplex PCR was the method, and the copy in TCRdb shows in-frame clones only, minus some. The sample yields fewer than 50,000 clones, over 75% seen once. Germline V gene data show CDR1 as MDHEN and CDR2 as SYDVKM. V lost 7 bases to trimming and J lost 7 bases; unmatched junction nucleotides: 6. CDR3 length: 13 residues. Sequenced material: peripheral blood. The chain links TRBV28 to TRBJ1-5; TRBD1 matches at 8 bases. This clonotype was sampled from a woman aged 80 or over with acute or convalescent COVID-19. The CDR3 DNA sequence: TGTGCCAGCATTCGGACAGGGCTGCAGCCCCAGCATTTT. The encoded protein is CASIRTGLQPQHF.